This TCR beta chain was observed in a study of blood T cell repertoires in COVID-19. Across the study: There were acute and convalescent COVID-19 samples, and they came from the United States, Italy and Spain. Sources were T cells, B-cell-depleted T cells, or PBMCs; the material itself was cDNA or gDNA.

Trimming pared 4 bases from V and 6 bases from J, leaving 12 bases between. This CDR3 spans 13 amino acids. CDR1 and CDR2 (germline): LGHDT, YNNKEL (reference sequence). Per the study methods: How many nucleated cells were present was estimated from reference gene primer amplification. Libraries were prepared by immunoSEQ multiplex PCR; TCRdb keeps only in-frame clonotypes and omits some of them. Clone size and the V and J calls come from that table; the DNA yielded D and trimming. The sample lists about 250,000 clones, more than 75% occurring once. This rearrangement joins TRBV3-1 (or the pseudogene TRBV3-2) to TRBJ1-1; D unclear. Material for sequencing was peripheral blood. The source is a woman between 40 and 55 years old who had recovered from COVID-19. As DNA, the CDR3 is TGTGCCAGCAGCCTAAGCAGGTCCGCTGAAGCTTTCTTT. It is translated as CASSLSRSAEAFF.